This is a list of T cell receptor beta chains from one sample in a study of blood T cell repertoires in COVID-19. Produced via immunoSEQ multiplex PCR; TCRdb's table is partial and in-frame only. Among 65,000 to 85,000 clones listed, around 91% were seen once. Sequencing used peripheral blood. The receptors come from a human donor in a cohort sampled during active COVID-19. CDR3s include the opening cysteine and the closing phenylalanine or tryptophan. Fields, in order: D gene, clone size, J gene, V gene, CDR3 DNA, CDR3 protein. The D gene is left open where the match is weak. Only some rows state a clone size, as once, few, many or a class for expanded clones.

NA | NA | TRBJ1-5 | TRBV2 | TGTGCCAGCAGTTCGGGAATCAATCAGCCCCAGCATTTT | CASSSGINQPQHF
TRBD1 | NA | TRBJ1-2 | TRBV19 | TGTGCCAGTAGTATAGGGGGACAGGGTATTTCCCCCGGCTACACCTTC | CASSIGGQGISPGYTF
NA | NA | TRBJ2-4 | TRBV12-3/TRBV12-4 | TGTGCCAGCAGTTCAACACAATACATTCAGTACTTC | CASSSTQYIQYF
NA | NA | TRBJ1-2 | TRBV2 | TGTGCCCTTTTCGGACGAGGGTGGAAAAGTAACTATGGCTACACCTTC | CALFGRGWKSNYGYTF
TRBD1 | NA | TRBJ2-4 | TRBV4-1 | TGCGCCAGCAGCCAAGATCCAGGGGGATTAGCCAAAAACATTCAGTACTTC | CASSQDPGGLAKNIQYF
NA | once | TRBJ2-2 | TRBV7-3 | TGTGCCAGCAGCTCGCAGCAAGACAGTTTCTCCGGGGAGCTGTTTTTT | CASSSQQDSFSGELFF
TRBD2 | NA | TRBJ2-7 | TRBV11-2 | TGTGCCAGCACCCAGGGGGTGGCTAGCGGGGGACGAGAGCAGTACTTC | CASTQGVASGGREQYF
TRBD1 | NA | TRBJ1-1 | TRBV19 | TGTGCCAGTAGTACCCGGGGACAGGGTGGGACTGAAGCTTTCTTT | CASSTRGQGGTEAFF
NA | NA | TRBJ2-7 | TRBV24-1 | TGTGCCACCAGTGATTCCAGGGGAGACCCCTACGAGCAGTACTTC | CATSDSRGDPYEQYF
NA | NA | TRBJ1-4 | TRBV7-9 | TGTGCCAGCAGCTTGTACCTTCTGGGCAGTTGGTTTGAAAAACTGTTTTTT | CASSLYLLGSWFEKLFF
TRBD1 | NA | TRBJ2-7 | TRBV19 | TGTGCCAGTAGTACCAGACAGGGGGCCTACGAGCAGTACTTC | CASSTRQGAYEQYF
TRBD1 | NA | TRBJ1-4 | TRBV7-9 | TGTGCCAGCAGCCCAGGGACAGCTGCAACTAATGAAAAACTGTTTTTT | CASSPGTAATNEKLFF
TRBD2 | NA | TRBJ2-1 | TRBV18 | TGTGCCAGCTCATCATTGCGGGGGGGCGGCGGTGAGCAGTTCTTC | CASSSLRGGGGEQFF
NA | NA | TRBJ2-7 | TRBV4-2 | TGTGCCAGCAGCCAAGATCGGGGGACCGCTGGGGTTTTCGAGCAGTACTTC | CASSQDRGTAGVFEQYF
NA | NA | TRBJ2-5 | TRBV9 | TGTGCCAGCAGCGCTAACCCAGGGTTTGAGACCCAGTACTTC | CASSANPGFETQYF